This T cell receptor (beta chain) was observed in a study of blood T cell repertoires in COVID-19. Study background: Italy, Spain and the United States were the sources of the convalescent and acute COVID-19 samples. Sample material is recorded as cDNA or gDNA derived from T cells, B-cell-depleted T cells, or PBMCs.

The assay was immunoSEQ multiplex PCR, and TCRdb's table has in-frame clones only and misses some. The sample contains some 320,000 clones, around 90% of which appear only once. Participants' reported clinical history set cohort assignment. Recovered Cohort 3 donors showed two negative PCRs, clearance, or symptom resolution. This receptor was identified in a man between 60 and 75 years old who had recovered from COVID-19. Sequencing was done on a sample of PBMCs or T cells enriched from blood (not recorded which).

The CDR3 DNA sequence: TGTGCCAGCAGCTCCGGGACTTCCACAGATACGCAGTATTTT. Its protein product is CASSSGTSTDTQYF. The chain employs TRBV11-2 and TRBJ2-3, with D tentatively TRBD2 (6 bases). V lost 4 bases, J lost 2 bases, and 10 bases lay in between. The CDR3 length is 14 residues. Germline V gene lookup returns CDR1 SGHAT and CDR2 FQNNGV.